These 30 T cell receptor beta chains were all obtained from the same sample, sequenced in a study of blood T cells in healthy people across ages. The second PCR ran roughly 6 to 11 cycles with a sample-barcoded 5' primer and J-beta primers. One entry per CDR3 protein, called by TCRdb with MiXCR from the 5' RACE reads. The sample yields roughly 1,800,000 distinct CDR3 sequences, roughly 50% seen once. Sequencing was performed on blood. The receptor set was obtained from a woman aged 40 to 55 in good health.

The chain uses TRBV7-8 and TRBJ2-3; 8 bases align to TRBD1. Looked up from germline, CDR1 is SGHVS and CDR2 is FQNEAQ. The CDR3 loop spans 18 amino acids. Trimming took 1 base from V and 2 from J; bases not matched to a gene: 11. The CDR3 DNA follows: TGTGCCAGCAGCTTAGTGTATGGCAGGGGGCGAGACACAGATACGCAGTATTTT. Its translation: CASSLVYGRGRDTDTQYF.

This clonotype was counted only a few times. The rearrangement links TRBV5-1 to TRBJ2-1; no clear D. Germline V lookup: CDR1 SGHRS, CDR2 YFSETQ. This CDR3 has 13 residues. The V end was cut by 0 bases, the J end by 10 bases, with 11 bases between. The DNA of the CDR3 is TGCGCCAGCAGCTTGGTTAGTGGGATGGAGCAGTTCTTC. Translation: CASSLVSGMEQFF.

The chain links TRBV27 to TRBJ2-7; 9 positions match TRBD2. Near its end, the DNA agrees better with TRBJ2-5, so the J call may be wrong. CDR3 length: 17 amino acids. Germline CDR1 is MNHEY and CDR2 is SMNVEV (reference sequence). The CDR3 DNA reads TGTGCCAGCAGTTTAAACAGACTAGCGGCACTCCAAGAGACCCAGTACTTC. Amino acid sequence: CASSLNRLAALQETQYF.

The genes are TRBV6-5 and TRBJ2-1; D uncertain. The germline gives CDR1 MNHEY, CDR2 SVGAGI. The CDR3 loop spans 15 amino acids. V shed 6 bases and J shed 5 bases, with 17 bases lying between them. DNA for the CDR3: TGTGCCAGCAGATATAACCCATCGGTGAACAATGAGCAGTTCTTC. It codes for CASRYNPSVNNEQFF.

A remark on this clonotype: In this CDR3 the conserved last residue, phenylalanine or tryptophan, is missing, so a read error is likely. The J gene is TRBJ1-1, the V gene TRBV3-1, with D tentatively TRBD1 (5 bases). The CDR3 loop spans 13 amino acids. Germline loops: CDR1 LGHDT, CDR2 YNNKEL (reference sequence). V lost 0 bases and J lost 10, with 12 bases in between. The CDR3 loop is CASSQDGGGSAFY. The CDR3 bases are TGTGCCAGCAGCCAAGATGGGGGGGGTTCAGCTTTCTAT.

The chain recombines TRBV4-3 with TRBJ1-6, with 7 bases aligning to TRBD1. J gave up 4 bases and V 0 bases, and 6 bases lay outside the gene matches. This CDR3 spans 17 amino acids. Germline CDR1 is LGHNA and CDR2 is YSLEER. The CDR3 DNA sequence: TGCGCCAGCAGCCAAGACTCACCGGGACAGTATAATTCACCCCTCCACTTT. This gives the protein CASSQDSPGQYNSPLHF.

This clonotype was detected only a few times. The chain joins TRBV4-3 to TRBJ2-7, with 7 positions matching TRBD1. Per the germline V gene, CDR1 is LGHNA and CDR2 is YSLEER. This CDR3 has 15 amino acids. Trimming took 4 bases from V and 4 from J; bases not matched to a gene: 10. The CDR3: CASSPTTGAEYEQYF. CDR3 in DNA: TGCGCCAGCAGCCCAACCACAGGGGCGGAATACGAGCAGTACTTC.

This chain connects TRBV7-2 to TRBJ2-7, with 7 bases aligning to TRBD2. Germline V gene lookup returns CDR1 SGHTA and CDR2 FQGNSA. CDR3 length: 16 amino acids. V lost 1 base and J lost 3; bases outside the gene matches: 9. The CDR3 DNA reads as TGTGCCAGCAGCTTAGGCCTCGGTTCTAGCGGCTACGAGCAGTACTTC. This encodes CASSLGLGSSGYEQYF.

The sample holds many counts of this clonotype. The chain links TRBV10-3 to TRBJ2-5; no definite D call. The V gene lost 0 bases and the J gene lost 5 bases, with 7 bases spanning the gap. Germline loops: CDR1 ENHRY, CDR2 SYGVKD. This CDR3 spans 13 amino acids. The CDR3: CAISESQPETQYF. In DNA, the CDR3 is TGTGCCATCAGTGAGTCTCAGCCCGAGACCCAGTACTTC.

At least ten counts were recorded for this clonotype. The chain recombines TRBV20-1 with TRBJ2-7, with no clear D. CDR1 and CDR2 (germline): DFQATT, SNEGSKA (reference sequence). The CDR3 is made up of 12 amino acids. V was shortened by 3 bases and J by 7 bases, with 13 bases between the two germline ends. The CDR3 loop reads CSASREVGEQYF. The DNA for the CDR3 is TGCAGTGCTAGCCGCGAGGTGGGGGAGCAGTACTTC.

J is TRBJ2-4 and V is TRBV2; no clear D. The J call is in doubt because the DNA end fits TRBJ2-7 better. Germline V lookup: CDR1 SNHLY, CDR2 FYNNEI. The CDR3 has 12 amino acids. CDR3 in amino acids: CASLYGLNEQYF. In DNA, the CDR3 is TGTGCCAGCCTTTATGGGTTAAACGAGCAGTACTTC.

This clonotype was recorded at least ten times. The chain uses TRBV7-2 and TRBJ2-5, with 12 bases fitting TRBD2. The CDR3 runs 15 residues. The ends lost 4 bases at V and 3 bases at J; junction bases unmatched: 3. Per the germline V gene, CDR1 is SGHTA and CDR2 is FQGNSA. Here the CDR3 reads CASSSGLAGKETQYF. CDR3 in DNA: TGTGCCAGCAGCTCTGGACTAGCGGGGAAAGAGACCCAGTACTTC. Full variable domain (remainder filled in from reference TRBV7-2 and TRBJ2-5): GAGVSQSPSNKVTEKGKDVELRCDPISGHTALYWYRQSLGQGLEFLIYFQGNSAPDKSGLPSDRFSAERTGGSVSTLTIQRTQQEDSAVYLCASSSGLAGKETQYFGPGTRLLVL.

The V call is TRBV4-3, the J call TRBJ2-3; no clear D. This CDR3 is built from 16 residues. Per germline, CDR1 LGHNA and CDR2 YSLEER. Trimming took 1 base from V and 4 from J, leaving 15 bases between them. As DNA, the CDR3 is TGCGCCAGCAGCCAAGGGACGGCCCGACCCCCAGATACGCAGTATTTT. It translates to CASSQGTARPPDTQYF.

The table lists this clonotype with a count of one. A read error may be the cause here, since a much bigger clone is one base away. The rearrangement uses TRBV7-2 and TRBJ2-6; 8 bases agree with TRBD2. Germline lookup yields CDR1 SGHTA and CDR2 FQGNSA. CDR3 size: 16 residues. V lost 2 bases, J lost 2 bases, and 2 bases stayed unmatched. CDR3 protein: CASSLSRGAGANVLTF. The CDR3 DNA sequence: TGTGCCAGCAGCTTATCGCGGGGGGCTGGGGCCAACGTCCTGACTTTC.

In regard to this clonotype: A read error may account for a junction end that differs from germline. V usage is TRBV5-1 and J usage is TRBJ2-6; TRBD1 is a possible D gene (6 bases). CDR3 length equals 15 residues. CDR1 SGHRS and CDR2 YFSETQ come from the germline V gene. The CDR3 loop reads CARSLQGGGANVLTF. CDR3 bases: TGCGCCCGCAGCCTACAGGGTGGTGGGGCCAACGTCCTGACTTTC.

This clonotype was observed a handful of times. V is TRBV7-2 and J is TRBJ2-7, with 16 bases lining up with TRBD2. Germline values: CDR1 SGHTA, CDR2 FQGNSA. This CDR3 contains 16 residues. V was pared by 5 bases and J by 3 bases, with 4 bases of the junction left unmatched. CDR3 bases: TGTGCCAGCAGCGCGGGACTAGCGGGGGGGTTCTACGAGCAGTACTTC. This translates into CASSAGLAGGFYEQYF.

The rearrangement links TRBV12-3 or TRBV12-4 to TRBJ2-1; D is undetermined. Trimming took off 6 bases at V and 10 bases at J, with 13 bases between the two ends. There are 12 residues in the CDR3. The CDR3 nucleotides read TGTGCCAGCAGGTCCGACGGACCGGAGCAGTTCTTC. Translating it yields CASRSDGPEQFF.

This sequence joins TRBV29-1 and TRBJ2-7; tentatively, D is TRBD2 (5 bases). The J call may be wrong; the DNA end is better matched by TRBJ2-5. From germline, CDR1 is SQVTM and CDR2 ANQGSEA. The CDR3 consists of 13 residues. CDR3 nucleotide sequence: TGCAGCGGTGAGGGTGGGCAGAAAGAGACCCAGTACTTC. Its translation: CSGEGGQKETQYF.

CDR3 sequence: CASSTVLTRTSGGETQYF. DNA for the CDR3: TGTGCCAGCAGCACCGTCCTCACTCGGACTAGCGGGGGAGAGACCCAGTACTTC. The chain links TRBV7-2 to TRBJ2-5, with 13 bases fitting TRBD2. Germline assignment: CDR1 SGHTA and CDR2 FQGNSA. V dropped 5 bases and J dropped 4; count of bases not matched to a gene: 13. The CDR3 runs to 18 residues.

The chain recombines TRBV29-1 with TRBJ2-5; D call uncertain. The CDR3 runs 13 residues. V lost 5 bases to trimming and J lost 3 bases, with 13 bases between them. Per the germline V gene, CDR1 is SQVTM and CDR2 is ANQGSEA. CDR3 loop: CSVLSTVEETQYF. CDR3 sequence (DNA): TGCAGCGTTCTATCAACGGTGGAAGAGACCCAGTACTTC.

This clonotype was detected a few times. The chain is built from TRBV7-2 and TRBJ1-6; D not certain. Trimming pared 5 bases from V and 0 bases from J, leaving 8 bases between. CDR1 and CDR2 (germline): SGHTA, FQGNSA. This CDR3 has 15 residues. The CDR3 DNA reads as TGTGCCAGCAGCCCCGCTAGCTCCTATAATTCACCCCTCCACTTT. Translated: CASSPASSYNSPLHF.

This chain uses TRBV6-2 or TRBV6-3 with TRBJ1-2, with D possibly TRBD1 on 6 matching bases. CDR3 length equals 14 residues. Trimming shortened V by 6 bases and J by 4 bases, and 15 bases separated the two germline ends. Germline CDR1 MNHEY, CDR2 SVGEGT. CDR3: CASSADSIGYGYTF. Written as DNA, the CDR3 is TGTGCCAGCAGCGCGGACAGCATTGGCTATGGCTACACCTTC.

The V call is TRBV24-1, the J call TRBJ2-5, with D unclear. This CDR3 spans 14 amino acids. V lost 0 bases, J lost 11 bases, and 15 bases lay in between. Germline CDR1 reads KGHDR; CDR2 reads SFDVKD. Here the CDR3 DNA reads TGTGCCACCAGTGATTTGTCGACTCCCTATGAGCAGTACTTC. This gives the protein CATSDLSTPYEQYF.

This clonotype was seen only a few times. One end of the junction does not line up with germline, which may come from a read error. This sequence joins TRBV18 and TRBJ2-5; D is tentatively TRBD1 or TRBD2 (5 bases each). Germline loops: CDR1 KGHSH, CDR2 LQKENI. There are 14 residues in the CDR3. The CDR3 bases are TGTGCCAGCTCCCCACTTGGGGGATTGGAGACCCAGTACTTC. Its translation: CASSPLGGLETQYF. The variable domain in full, completed from reference TRBV18 and TRBJ2-5, reads NAGVMQNPRHLVRRRGQEARLRCSPMKGHSHVYWYRQLPEEGLKFMVYLQKENIIDESGMPKERFSAEFPKEGPSILRIQQVVRGDSAAYFCASSPLGGLETQYFGPGTRLLVL.

V and J are TRBV20-1 and TRBJ2-7; D may be TRBD2 (5 bases). The J call may be faulty, since TRBJ2-5 better matches the DNA end. The CDR3 loop spans 14 amino acids. CDR1 is DFQATT, CDR2 SNEGSKA, per germline (reference sequence). The CDR3 loop reads CSARTPSGIETQYF. CDR3 sequence (DNA): TGCAGTGCTAGAACACCCAGCGGTATTGAGACCCAGTACTTC.

The chain carries TRBV5-1 and TRBJ1-2; possible D gene TRBD1, 5 bases. This CDR3 comprises 17 residues. CDR1 SGHRS and CDR2 YFSETQ come from the germline V gene. The ends were cut back, 1 base at V and 5 bases at J, with 21 bases in the middle. The CDR3 loop is CASSLNGATGVSYGYTF. DNA for the CDR3: TGCGCCAGCAGCTTGAATGGGGCGACTGGGGTCAGTTATGGCTACACCTTC.

In this sample, this clonotype turned up many times. V usage is TRBV7-2 and J usage is TRBJ2-7; the D is unclear. Looked up from germline, CDR1 is SGHTA and CDR2 is FQGNSA. This CDR3 region has 16 residues. V was pared by 2 bases and J by 0 bases, with 14 bases between. CDR3 sequence: CASSLRWGTRSYEQYF. CDR3 coding DNA: TGTGCCAGCAGCTTAAGATGGGGTACCCGCTCCTACGAGCAGTACTTC.

CDR3 in amino acids: CSVEVVLNYNEQFF. The CDR3 region has the DNA TGCAGCGTTGAAGTGGTTTTAAACTACAATGAGCAGTTCTTC. J is TRBJ2-1 and V is TRBV29-1; D not certain. V lost 1 base, J lost 3 bases, and 10 bases lay in between. This CDR3 spans 14 amino acids. The V gene's germline CDR1 is SQVTM and CDR2 ANQGSEA.

This clonotype appeared a single time. The CDR3 region is CASSPQGRAGGHEQFF. In DNA form, the CDR3 reads TGTGCCAGCAGCCCACAGGGACGAGCGGGGGGTCATGAGCAGTTCTTC. V is TRBV7-2 and J is TRBJ2-1; 9 bases align to TRBD2. This CDR3 has 16 amino acids. Germline trimming cut 5 bases from V and 8 bases from J; bases unmatched to any gene: 13. Germline values: CDR1 SGHTA, CDR2 FQGNSA.

This clonotype has just a few counts. The DNA of the CDR3 is TGTGCCAGCAGTTACTCCCCGGCACAGGGCTCCTACGAGCAGTACTTC. Amino acid sequence: CASSYSPAQGSYEQYF. This rearrangement joins TRBV6-6 to TRBJ2-7; TRBD1 might be the D (6 bases). The CDR3 totals 16 residues. The germline gives CDR1 MNHNY, CDR2 SVGAGI (reference sequence). The germline V and J ends were trimmed by 0 bases and 0 bases, with 12 bases remaining between them.